This T cell receptor (beta chain) was sequenced during a study of T cell responses to AZD1222 COVID-19 vaccine. Data came from immunoSEQ multiplex PCR; TCRdb stores just in-frame clones and leaves some out. The table has 100,000 to 150,000 clones, 70% to 90% seen once; the top ten hold approximately 6.6%. After removal of 0 bases from V and 0 bases from J, the junction contained 1 base not matched to a gene. Germline values: CDR1 KGHDR, CDR2 SFDVKD. The CDR3 has 16 amino acids. This clone occurred a few times. The antigen remains undetermined. Notes on the study in general: The study sampled repertoires only after the peak T cell response.

This TCR derives from an adult in good health. Sequencing used peripheral blood, obtained on day 0 of AZD1222 vaccination. The V and J genes are TRBV24-1 and TRBJ2-1; TRBD2 matches at 7 bases. The CDR3 region is CATSDLGGDSYNEQFF. In DNA form, the CDR3 reads TGTGCCACCAGTGATTTGGGGGGGGACTCCTACAATGAGCAGTTCTTC.